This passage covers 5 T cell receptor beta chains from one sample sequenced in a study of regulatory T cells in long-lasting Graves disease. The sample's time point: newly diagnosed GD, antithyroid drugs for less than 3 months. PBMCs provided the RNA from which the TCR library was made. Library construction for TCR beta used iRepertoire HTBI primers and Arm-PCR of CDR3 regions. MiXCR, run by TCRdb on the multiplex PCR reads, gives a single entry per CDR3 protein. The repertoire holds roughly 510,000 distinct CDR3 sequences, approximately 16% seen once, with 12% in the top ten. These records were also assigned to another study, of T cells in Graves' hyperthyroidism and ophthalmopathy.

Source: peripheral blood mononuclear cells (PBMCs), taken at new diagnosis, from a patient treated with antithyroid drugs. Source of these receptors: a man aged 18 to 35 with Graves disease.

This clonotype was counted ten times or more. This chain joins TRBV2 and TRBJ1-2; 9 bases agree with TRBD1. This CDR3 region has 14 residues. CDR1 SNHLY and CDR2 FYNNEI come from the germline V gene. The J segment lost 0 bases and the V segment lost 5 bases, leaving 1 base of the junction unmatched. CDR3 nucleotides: TGTGCCAGCAGTACAGGGGGCTCTAACTATGGCTACACCTTC. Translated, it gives CASSTGGSNYGYTF.

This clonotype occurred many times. In nucleotides, the CDR3 is TGTGCCAGCAGTTATTCGACTAGGGGGGCAAACACTGAAGCTTTCTTT. Amino acids: CASSYSTRGANTEAFF. The rearrangement links TRBV6-5 to TRBJ1-1; possible D gene TRBD1, 6 bases. CDR3 size: 16 residues. Trimming removed 3 bases at V and 2 bases at J, with 16 bases between. Per germline, CDR1 MNHEY and CDR2 SVGAGI.

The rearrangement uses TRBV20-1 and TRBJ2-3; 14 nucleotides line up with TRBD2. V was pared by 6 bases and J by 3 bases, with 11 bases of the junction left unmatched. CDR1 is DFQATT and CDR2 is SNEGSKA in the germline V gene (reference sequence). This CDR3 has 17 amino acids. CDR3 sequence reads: CSALSSGLAGGTDTQYF. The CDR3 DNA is TGCAGTGCCCTATCCTCCGGACTAGCGGGAGGAACAGATACGCAGTATTTT.

DNA for the CDR3: TGTGCCAGCAGCGTAGACTCCGGGACAGGGGGTGAAAAACTGTTTTTT. This encodes CASSVDSGTGGEKLFF. This chain connects TRBV9 to TRBJ1-4, with TRBD1 matching 11 bases. The germline V gene has CDR1 SGDLS and CDR2 YYNGEE. The CDR3 has 16 residues. V gave up 0 bases and J gave up 7 bases; unmatched junction bases: 5. Variable domain in full (rest from reference TRBV9 and TRBJ1-4): DSGVTQTPKHLITATGQRVTLRCSPRSGDLSVYWYQQSLDQGLQFLIQYYNGEERAKGNILERFSAQQFPDLHSELNLSSLELGDSALYFCASSVDSGTGGEKLFFGSGTQLSVL.

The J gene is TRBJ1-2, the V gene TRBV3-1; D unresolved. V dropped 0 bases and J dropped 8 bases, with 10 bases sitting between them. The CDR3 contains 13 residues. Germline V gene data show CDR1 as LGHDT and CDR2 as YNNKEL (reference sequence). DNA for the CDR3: TGTGCCAGCAGCCAAGAGCGGGGTTGGGGCTACACCTTC. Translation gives CASSQERGWGYTF.